A selection of T cell receptor beta chains follows, all from one sample in a study of blood T cell repertoires in COVID-19. Sequencing used immunoSEQ multiplex PCR; TCRdb keeps in-frame clones, though not all of them. This table has around 13,000 clones, roughly 87% appearing once. The sample consisted of peripheral blood. These receptors were taken from a human donor in a cohort sampled during active COVID-19. CDR3s include the opening cysteine and the closing phenylalanine or tryptophan.

v_call cdr3_length cdr3_aa
TRBV20-1 12 CSASQGAGEQYF
TRBV28 14 CASRLPEQVYEQYF
TRBV11-2 16 CASSLGGPASTDTQYF
TRBV7-9 15 CASSLVQGMYNEQFF
TRBV7-9 14 CASSLVAYEETQYF
TRBV29-1 16 CSVIGGYSSGANVLTF
TRBV28 14 CASSLMGTAYEQYF
TRBV21-1 16 CAKNAPQGGSNQPQHF
TRBV18 15 CASSPAGQGAGELFF
TRBV10-2 13 CASSEGLNQPQHF
TRBV4-1 14 CASSQITGGETQYF
TRBV6-5 14 CASSKDRGVYEQYF
TRBV7-9 15 CASSLQQGMNTEAFF
TRBV10-3 17 CAISESGGGLSTDTQYF
TRBV18 15 CASSVWRAGYNEQFF
TRBV11-2 16 CASSLQLAGGKDTQYF
TRBV29-1 13 CSARDRGLNEQYF
TRBV2 15 CASRRRYANTGELFF
TRBV5-6 13 CASSLVQTYEQYF
TRBV9 14 CASSVEGAGDEQFF
TRBV2 13 CASRKQGAGEQYF
TRBV28 14 CAAKQGTHNSPLHF
TRBV5-4 14 CASSLVQSTDTQYF
TRBV3-1/TRBV3-2 15 CASSPGSGSNSPLHF
TRBV5-4 17 CASSLRSGQGNTGELFF
TRBV5-4 15 CASSSQLAEKETQYF
TRBV10-3 16 CAISESMGAGNTEAFF
TRBV23-1 11 CASRQEYEQYF
TRBV28 11 CASSGTYEQYF
TRBV27 13 CATRQAGLVTQYF
TRBV30 15 CAWSRPQANTGELFF
TRBV6-4 20 CASGGKITSGGPEVTDTQYF